The clone carrying this TCR beta chain occurred once. Authors' analysis steps: Amplifying reference gene primers gave estimates of nucleated cell counts. Only in-frame clones appear in the TCRdb table, and some are missing; sequencing was by immunoSEQ multiplex PCR. V, J and clone size were drawn from that table, and D and trimming were deduced from the DNA. The sample has 200,000 to 250,000 clones, around four fifths seen once. This sample is part of a study of blood T cell repertoires in COVID-19. Cohorts were assigned according to the clinical history that participants reported. The germline gives CDR1 SGHVS, CDR2 FNYEAQ. V was pared by 5 bases and J by 3 bases, with 12 bases of the junction left unmatched. CDR3 size: 16 residues.

The clonotype comes from a woman between 45 and 65 years old who had been exposed to COVID-19. The genes are TRBV7-6 and TRBJ2-7; 8 nucleotides agree with TRBD1. The specimen sequenced was PBMCs or T cells enriched from blood (not recorded which). The CDR3 DNA reads TGTGCCAGCAGCCGCGAGGCGGGACAGGCGGGCTACGAGCAGTACTTC. Protein product: CASSREAGQAGYEQYF.